This T cell receptor beta chain was recorded in a study of post-analysis software for immune sequencing data. Regarding the study as a whole: Controls had lower frequencies than patients of a handful of TRBV segments, which included TRBV5-6, TRBV5-1 and TRBV20-1.

This clonotype has just a few counts. What it binds is not known. CDR1 is SEHNR, CDR2 FQNEAQ, per germline (reference sequence). Trimming removed 3 bases at V and 3 bases at J, with 11 bases between. This CDR3 is built from 14 residues. Built from TCR beta cDNA, the libraries had unique molecular identifiers in them. Each CDR3 protein gets one entry after TCRdb re-called the PCR reads with MiXCR. The sample lists roughly 540,000 distinct CDR3 sequences, 30% to 40% occurring once. The TCR comes from a girl aged 2 to 17 with multiple sclerosis. The rearrangement joins TRBV7-9 to TRBJ2-5; TRBD1 might be the D (5 bases). Material for sequencing was blood. CDR3 amino acids: CASSFKGVEETQYF. In nucleotides, the CDR3 is TGTGCCAGCAGCTTTAAAGGGGTGGAAGAGACCCAGTACTTC. Together with reference TRBV7-9 and TRBJ2-5, the CDR3 gives the full variable domain: DTGVSQNPRHKITKRGQNVTFRCDPISEHNRLYWYRQTLGQGPEFLTYFQNEAQLEKSRLLSDRFSAERPKGSFSTLEIQRTEQGDSAMYLCASSFKGVEETQYFGPGTRLLVL.